This TCR beta chain was sequenced in a study of shared clonotypes between healthy human individuals. CD45RO negativity and positive selection for CCR7 defined naive CD8 cells, a population that excluded terminally differentiated effector memory CD45RA+ cells. Losses at the gene ends were 2 bases for V and 2 bases for J; bases not matched to a gene: 5. Looked up from germline, CDR1 is MNHNS and CDR2 is SASEGT. This CDR3 contains 15 residues. The repertoire was sequenced with immunoSEQ multiplex PCR; TCRdb's copy has only in-frame clones and lacks some. The sample shows around 2.1 million clones, around 93% of them seen only once.

The V call is TRBV6-1, the J call TRBJ2-7; 8 positions agree with TRBD2. Sequenced sample: naive CD8+ T cells from PBMCs. The receptor was isolated from a man between 18 and 29 years old in good health. Some clones in this sample may be carry-over from other donors' samples. The CDR3 region is CASSEYSGNPYEQYF. CDR3 DNA sequence: TGTGCCAGCAGTGAATATAGCGGGAATCCCTACGAGCAGTACTTC.